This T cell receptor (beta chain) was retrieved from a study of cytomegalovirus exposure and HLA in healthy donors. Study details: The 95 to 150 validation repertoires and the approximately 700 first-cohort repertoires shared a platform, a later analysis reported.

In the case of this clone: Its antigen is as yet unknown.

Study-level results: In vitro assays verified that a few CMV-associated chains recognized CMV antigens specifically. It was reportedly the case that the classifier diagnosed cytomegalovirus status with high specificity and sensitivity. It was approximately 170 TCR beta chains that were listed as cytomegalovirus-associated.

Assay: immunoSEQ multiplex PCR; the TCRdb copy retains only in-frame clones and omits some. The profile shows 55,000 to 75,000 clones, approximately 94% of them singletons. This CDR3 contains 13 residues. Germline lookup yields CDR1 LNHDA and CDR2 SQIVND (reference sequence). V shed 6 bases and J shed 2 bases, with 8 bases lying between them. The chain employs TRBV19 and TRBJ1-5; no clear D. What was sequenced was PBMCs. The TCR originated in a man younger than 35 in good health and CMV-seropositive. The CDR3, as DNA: TGTGCCAGTAGAGAGGTAGGCAATCAGCCCCAGCATTTT. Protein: CASREVGNQPQHF. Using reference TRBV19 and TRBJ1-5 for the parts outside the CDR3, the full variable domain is DGGITQSPKYLFRKEGQNVTLSCEQNLNHDAMYWYRQDPGQGLRLIYYSQIVNDFQKGDIAEGYSVSREKKESFPLTVTSAQKNPTAFYLCASREVGNQPQHFGDGTRLSIL.